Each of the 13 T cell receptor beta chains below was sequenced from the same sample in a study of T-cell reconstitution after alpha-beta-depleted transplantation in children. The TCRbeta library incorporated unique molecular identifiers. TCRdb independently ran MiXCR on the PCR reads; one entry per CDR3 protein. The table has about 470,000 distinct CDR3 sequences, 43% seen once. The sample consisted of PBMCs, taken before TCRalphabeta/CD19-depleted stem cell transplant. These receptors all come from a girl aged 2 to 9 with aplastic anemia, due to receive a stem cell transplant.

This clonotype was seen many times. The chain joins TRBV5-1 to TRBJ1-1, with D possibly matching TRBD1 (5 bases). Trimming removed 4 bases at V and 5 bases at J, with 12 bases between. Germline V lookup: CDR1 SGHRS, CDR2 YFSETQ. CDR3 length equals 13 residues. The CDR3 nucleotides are TGCGCCAGCAGCACCGGGACCCGGACTGAAGCTTTCTTT. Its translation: CASSTGTRTEAFF.

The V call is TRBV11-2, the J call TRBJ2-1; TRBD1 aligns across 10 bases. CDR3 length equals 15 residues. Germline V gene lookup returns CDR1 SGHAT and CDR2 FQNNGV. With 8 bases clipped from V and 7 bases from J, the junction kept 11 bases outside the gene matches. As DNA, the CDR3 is TGTGCCAGCTCTACCCGGGACAGGGGAGCGAATGAGCAGTTCTTC. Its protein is CASSTRDRGANEQFF.

The CDR3 sequence: CSVARGSGNTIYF. CDR3 sequence (DNA): TGCAGCGTTGCCAGGGGGTCCGGAAACACCATATATTTT. The chain carries TRBV29-1 and TRBJ1-3, with TRBD1 matching 7 bases. This CDR3 region has 13 residues. The trim removed 4 bases at V and 4 bases at J, leaving 4 bases unmatched. Germline V CDR1 and CDR2: SQVTM, ANQGSEA.

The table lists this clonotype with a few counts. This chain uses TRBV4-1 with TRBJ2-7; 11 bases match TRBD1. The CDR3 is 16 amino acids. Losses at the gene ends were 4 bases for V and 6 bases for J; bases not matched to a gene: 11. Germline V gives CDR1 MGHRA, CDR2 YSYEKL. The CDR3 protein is CASSRWTGGDWGEQYF. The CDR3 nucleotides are TGCGCCAGCAGCCGGTGGACAGGGGGCGATTGGGGCGAGCAGTACTTC.

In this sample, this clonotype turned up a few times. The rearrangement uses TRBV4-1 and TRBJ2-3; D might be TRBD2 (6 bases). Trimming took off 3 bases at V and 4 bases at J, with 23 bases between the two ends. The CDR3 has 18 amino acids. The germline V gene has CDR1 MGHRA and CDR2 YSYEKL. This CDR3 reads CASSQAGTGGWRSDTQYF. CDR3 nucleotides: TGCGCCAGCAGCCAGGCTGGGACTGGAGGTTGGAGGTCAGATACGCAGTATTTT.

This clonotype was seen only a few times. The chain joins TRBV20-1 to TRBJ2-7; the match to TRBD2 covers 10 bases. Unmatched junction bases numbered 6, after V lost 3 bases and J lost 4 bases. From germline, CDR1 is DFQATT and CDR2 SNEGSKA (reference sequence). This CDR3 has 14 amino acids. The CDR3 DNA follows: TGCAGTGCTAGTCTAGCGGGGGTGGTATACGAGCAGTACTTC. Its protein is CSASLAGVVYEQYF.

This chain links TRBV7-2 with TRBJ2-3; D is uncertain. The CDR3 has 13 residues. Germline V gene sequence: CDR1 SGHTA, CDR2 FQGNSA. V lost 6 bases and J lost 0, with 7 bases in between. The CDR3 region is CASRKSSTDTQYF. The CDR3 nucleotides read TGTGCCAGCAGAAAATCTAGCACAGATACGCAGTATTTT.

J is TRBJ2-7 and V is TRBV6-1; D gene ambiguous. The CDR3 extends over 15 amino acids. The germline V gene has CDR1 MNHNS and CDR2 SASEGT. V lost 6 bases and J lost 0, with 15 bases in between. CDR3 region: CASSDPVGNSYEQYF. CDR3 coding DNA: TGTGCCAGCAGCGACCCAGTAGGCAACTCCTACGAGCAGTACTTC.

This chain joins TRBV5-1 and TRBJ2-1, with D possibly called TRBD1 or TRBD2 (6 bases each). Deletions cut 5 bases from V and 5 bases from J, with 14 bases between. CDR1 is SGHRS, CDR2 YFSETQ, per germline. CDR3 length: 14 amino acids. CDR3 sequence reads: CASRSQGRNNEQFF. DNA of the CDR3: TGCGCCAGCAGATCTCAGGGGAGGAACAATGAGCAGTTCTTC.

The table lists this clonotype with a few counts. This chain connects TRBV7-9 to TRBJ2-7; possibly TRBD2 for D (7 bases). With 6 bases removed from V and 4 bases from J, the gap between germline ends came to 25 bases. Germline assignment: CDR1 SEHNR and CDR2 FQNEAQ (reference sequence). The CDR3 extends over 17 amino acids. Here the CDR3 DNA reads TGTGCCAGCAGGGAATTAGGGGGGGTAGAAGCTTCTTACGAGCAGTACTTC. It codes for CASRELGGVEASYEQYF. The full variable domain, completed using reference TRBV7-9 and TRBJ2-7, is DTGVSQNPRHKITKRGQNVTFRCDPISEHNRLYWYRQTLGQGPEFLTYFQNEAQLEKSRLLSDRFSAERPKGSFSTLEIQRTEQGDSAMYLCASRELGGVEASYEQYFGPGTRLTVT.

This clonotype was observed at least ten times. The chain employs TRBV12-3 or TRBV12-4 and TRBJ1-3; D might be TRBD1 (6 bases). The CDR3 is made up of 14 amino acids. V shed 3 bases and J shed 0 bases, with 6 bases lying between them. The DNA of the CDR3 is TGTGCCAGCAGTTTCAGGGGCTCTGGAAACACCATATATTTT. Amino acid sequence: CASSFRGSGNTIYF.

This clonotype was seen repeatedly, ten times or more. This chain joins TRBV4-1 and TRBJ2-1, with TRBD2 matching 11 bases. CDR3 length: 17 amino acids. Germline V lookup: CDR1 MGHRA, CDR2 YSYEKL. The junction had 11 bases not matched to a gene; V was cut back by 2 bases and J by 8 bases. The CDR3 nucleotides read TGCGCCAGCAGCCAAAGCATGGGACTAGCGGAAGAGGATGAGCAGTTCTTC. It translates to CASSQSMGLAEEDEQFF.

The CDR3 loop is CASSSLDRGDPYEQYF. The CDR3 DNA reads TGTGCCAGCAGTTCCTTGGACAGGGGCGACCCCTACGAGCAGTACTTC. The chain is built from TRBV12-3 or TRBV12-4 and TRBJ2-7, with 9 bases fitting TRBD1. The CDR3 sequence is 16 residues long. V lost 4 bases and J lost 2; bases outside the gene matches: 9.